Following are 19 T cell receptor beta chains from one sample sequenced in a study of blood T cell repertoires in COVID-19. Produced via immunoSEQ multiplex PCR; TCRdb's table is partial and in-frame only. This sample yields about 240,000 clones, of which around three quarters are seen a single time; about 3.5% belongs to the top ten. The sample taken for sequencing was peripheral blood. The receptors derive from a woman of 80 years or more with acute or convalescent COVID-19.

V gene TRBV5-4 combines with J gene TRBJ1-6; 7 nucleotides match TRBD1. Germline trimming cut 0 bases from V and 5 bases from J; bases unmatched to any gene: 5. This CDR3 has 16 residues. CDR1 and CDR2 from the germline V gene are SGHNT and YYREEE (reference sequence). The CDR3, as DNA: TGTGCCAGCAGCTTGGGGGGACAGTTAAATAATTCACCCCTCCACTTT. It encodes CASSLGGQLNNSPLHF.

The chain employs TRBV9 and TRBJ2-2; maybe TRBD2 (7 bases). This CDR3 region has 16 residues. Germline assignment: CDR1 SGDLS and CDR2 YYNGEE. With 3 bases removed from V and 6 bases from J, the gap between germline ends came to 18 bases. In DNA, the CDR3 is TGTGCCAGCAGCGAACGAGGGGGGGCGCTCCCCGGGGAGCTGTTTTTT. Amino acids: CASSERGGALPGELFF.

The V call is TRBV19, the J call TRBJ1-5; tentative D call: TRBD1 (6 bases). The CDR3 sequence is 16 residues long. Trimming left V 5 bases short and J 2 bases short, with 16 bases between. CDR1 and CDR2 (germline): LNHDA, SQIVND (reference sequence). The CDR3 DNA follows: TGTGCCAGTAGTGAAGGGGGATGGGTGGGCAATCAGCCCCAGCATTTT. Amino acid sequence: CASSEGGWVGNQPQHF.

The chain links TRBV6-1 to TRBJ1-6, with D possibly TRBD1 on 5 matching bases. Germline CDR1 is MNHNS and CDR2 is SASEGT. V was pared by 3 bases and J by 7 bases, with 13 bases between. The CDR3 is 15 amino acids. CDR3 sequence reads: CASSEIGTRNSPLHF. DNA for the CDR3: TGTGCCAGCAGTGAGATCGGGACTCGAAATTCACCCCTCCACTTT.

V gene TRBV29-1 combines with J gene TRBJ1-2; TRBD1 is a possible D gene (5 bases). Germline-derived CDR1 and CDR2 are SQVTM and ANQGSEA. V was cut by 3 bases and J by 4 bases, with 12 bases left in between. The CDR3 extends over 13 amino acids. This CDR3 is CSVEAQGIYGYTF. Here the CDR3 DNA reads TGCAGCGTTGAGGCGCAGGGAATCTATGGCTACACCTTC.

The chain couples TRBV10-1 to TRBJ2-1; 11 bases are a match to TRBD2. Germline assignment: CDR1 WNHNN and CDR2 SYGVQD (reference sequence). The CDR3 consists of 15 residues. The V segment lost 6 bases and the J segment 4 bases; nucleotides outside the gene matches: 5. CDR3 DNA: TGCGCCAGCAGCCTCGGGACTAGCGGATACAATGAGCAGTTCTTC. Translated: CASSLGTSGYNEQFF.

This rearrangement joins TRBV5-6 to TRBJ2-5, with 10 bases lining up with TRBD2. Trimming took 1 base from V and 5 from J; bases not matched to a gene: 11. The V gene's germline CDR1 is SGHDT and CDR2 YYEEEE. The CDR3 runs 17 residues. The CDR3: CASSLTLAGVSWETQYF. The CDR3 DNA reads TGTGCCAGCAGCTTGACCCTAGCGGGAGTCTCCTGGGAGACCCAGTACTTC.

This chain uses TRBV2 with TRBJ2-6, with TRBD1 matching 7 bases. The CDR3 runs to 18 residues. Germline assignment: CDR1 SNHLY and CDR2 FYNNEI. The CDR3 region is CAADMEQGNPSGANVLTF. DNA of the CDR3: TGTGCAGCCGATATGGAACAGGGGAACCCCTCTGGGGCCAACGTCCTGACTTTC.

This sequence joins TRBV19 and TRBJ2-5, with TRBD2 identical over 8 bases. The CDR3 contains 13 residues. The ends lost 4 bases at V and 5 bases at J; junction bases unmatched: 3. Germline lookup yields CDR1 LNHDA and CDR2 SQIVND (reference sequence). The CDR3 is CASSRGLVETQYF. CDR3 DNA sequence: TGTGCCAGTAGTAGGGGACTAGTTGAGACCCAGTACTTC.

The chain recombines TRBV20-1 with TRBJ2-1; the D is unclear. Germline V lookup: CDR1 DFQATT, CDR2 SNEGSKA (reference sequence). There are 11 residues in the CDR3. The V end lost 6 bases, the J end lost 7 bases, and 10 bases lay between the germline ends. CDR3 DNA sequence: TGCAGTGCCCACTGGTTGAATGAGCAGTTCTTC. It specifies CSAHWLNEQFF.

The rearrangement uses TRBV5-6 and TRBJ2-1; a possible D gene is TRBD2 (6 bases). Between the trimmed V and J ends, which lost 1 base and 9 bases, there was a span of 11 bases. The CDR3 is 13 residues long. The V gene's germline CDR1 is SGHDT and CDR2 YYEEEE. The chain's CDR3 is CASSLYGGIEQFF. CDR3 coding DNA: TGTGCCAGCAGCTTGTATGGCGGGATTGAGCAGTTCTTC. Filled out from reference TRBV5-6 and TRBJ2-1, the complete variable domain reads DAGVTQSPTHLIKTRGQQVTLRCSPKSGHDTVSWYQQALGQGPQFIFQYYEEEERQRGNFPDRFSGHQFPNYSSELNVNALLLGDSALYLCASSLYGGIEQFFGPGTRLTVL.

This rearrangement joins TRBV5-6 to TRBJ1-3; tentatively, D is TRBD1 (6 bases). Looked up from germline, CDR1 is SGHDT and CDR2 is YYEEEE. Trimming removed 2 bases at V and 4 bases at J, with 16 bases between. This CDR3 comprises 16 residues. CDR3 bases: TGTGCCAGCAGCTTTCGTGTTCGGGACATCGGAAACACCATATATTTT. Translated: CASSFRVRDIGNTIYF.

The sample holds one count of this clone. CDR3 amino acids: CASTVGGLGEKLFF. DNA of the CDR3: TGTGCCAGTACGGTGGGAGGCTTAGGTGAAAAACTGTTTTTT. The chain has TRBV19 and TRBJ1-4; D ambiguous. CDR3 length: 14 amino acids. Germline assignment: CDR1 LNHDA and CDR2 SQIVND (reference sequence). V was cut by 7 bases and J by 7 bases, with 16 bases left in between. Full variable domain (remainder filled in from reference TRBV19 and TRBJ1-4): DGGITQSPKYLFRKEGQNVTLSCEQNLNHDAMYWYRQDPGQGLRLIYYSQIVNDFQKGDIAEGYSVSREKKESFPLTVTSAQKNPTAFYLCASTVGGLGEKLFFGSGTQLSVL.

The V gene is TRBV6-5, the J gene TRBJ2-7; TRBD1 matches at 7 bases. From germline, CDR1 is MNHEY and CDR2 SVGAGI. The CDR3 contains 15 residues. Germline trimming cut 5 bases from V and 0 bases from J; bases unmatched to any gene: 7. CDR3 bases: TGTGCCAGCAGTCTCCGGGCAGGGGGCTCCTACGAGCAGTACTTC. Protein product: CASSLRAGGSYEQYF.

This clone was recorded many times. The sample contains more than one DNA sequence encoding this CDR3. This sequence joins TRBV10-3 and TRBJ2-3; 7 bases fit TRBD1. After removal of 7 bases from V and 0 bases from J, the junction contained 4 bases not matched to a gene. In germline, CDR1 is ENHRY, CDR2 SYGVKD. The CDR3 consists of 14 residues. Here the CDR3 DNA reads TGTGCCATCAAGGGGGCCTTTAGCACAGATACGCAGTATTTT. It specifies CAIKGAFSTDTQYF.

This rearrangement joins TRBV27 to TRBJ1-2; possible D gene TRBD1, 6 bases. V was cut by 2 bases and J by 2 bases, with 12 bases left in between. The germline V gene encodes CDR1 MNHEY and CDR2 SMNVEV (reference sequence). The CDR3 runs 15 residues. The CDR3 coding sequence is TGTGCCAGCAGTTTAGGTGCGGGGGCGAACTATGGCTACACCTTC. It translates to CASSLGAGANYGYTF.

CDR3 sequence reads: CSVLMTGNTEAFF. The CDR3 region has the DNA TGCAGCGTTCTTATGACGGGGAACACTGAAGCTTTCTTT. This sequence joins TRBV29-1 and TRBJ1-1; D unclear. Germline CDR1 reads SQVTM; CDR2 reads ANQGSEA. With 5 bases removed from V and 1 base from J, the gap between germline ends came to 11 bases. The CDR3 loop spans 13 amino acids.

The chain uses TRBV3-1 (or the pseudogene TRBV3-2) and TRBJ1-2; TRBD1 matches at 8 bases. CDR3 size: 15 residues. The germline gives CDR1 LGHDT, CDR2 YNNKEL (reference sequence). V gave up 4 bases and J gave up 4 bases; unmatched junction bases: 8. The chain's CDR3 is CASSPGQGYLYGYTF. As DNA, the CDR3 is TGTGCCAGCAGCCCCGGACAGGGCTACCTCTATGGCTACACCTTC.

This clone was found a few times. The chain has TRBV19 and TRBJ2-7; tentative D call: TRBD2 (6 bases). The CDR3 is 15 amino acids. The germline CDR1 and CDR2 sequences are LNHDA and SQIVND (reference sequence). The V end was cut by 3 bases, the J end by 4 bases, with 16 bases between. The CDR3, as DNA: TGTGCCAGTAGTATGGCTTCAGGTGGGAGGTACGAGCAGTACTTC. Its translation: CASSMASGGRYEQYF. Full variable domain (missing parts from reference TRBV19 and TRBJ2-7): DGGITQSPKYLFRKEGQNVTLSCEQNLNHDAMYWYRQDPGQGLRLIYYSQIVNDFQKGDIAEGYSVSREKKESFPLTVTSAQKNPTAFYLCASSMASGGRYEQYFGPGTRLTVT.